The TCR beta chain under discussion was sequenced for a study of blood T cell repertoires in COVID-19. Sequenced by immunoSEQ multiplex PCR; TCRdb stores in-frame clones only, minus some. The repertoire holds a few hundred thousand clones, with about 90% as singletons. Germline assignment: CDR1 SQVTM and CDR2 ANQGSEA. This CDR3 region has 14 residues. The V gene lost 4 bases and the J gene lost 5 bases, with 12 bases spanning the gap. The receptor was isolated from a man younger than 35 who had recovered from COVID-19. The sample consisted of PBMCs or T cells enriched from blood (not recorded which). The chain recombines TRBV29-1 with TRBJ1-6, with D tentatively TRBD1 (5 bases). The CDR3 DNA sequence: TGCAGCGTTGCACAGGCGGGGGATAATTCACCCCTCCACTTT. As protein: CSVAQAGDNSPLHF.